A single T cell receptor beta chain is shown here with its context. The target antigen is unknown. CDR3 length equals 15 residues. Germline CDR1 MNHEY, CDR2 SVGAGI. V lost 6 bases, J lost 2 bases, and 6 bases stayed unmatched. The repertoire was sequenced with immunoSEQ multiplex PCR; TCRdb's copy has only in-frame clones and lacks some. The data hold some 180,000 clones, with approximately 90% observed a single time. This specimen belongs to a study of T cell responses to AZD1222 COVID-19 vaccine. General study points: Researchers report vaccine-associated CD4 TCRs spanning spike, with dominance at 160-218 and 743-854. Baseline serology detected seropositivity in only a handful of AZD1222 recipients.

This chain connects TRBV6-5 to TRBJ1-5, with TRBD1 matching over 8 bases. Sequenced material: peripheral blood, taken 28 days after the second AZD1222 dose. This sequence originates from an adult who received the AZD1222 COVID-19 vaccine. CDR3 bases: TGTGCCAGCAGGCCGGACAGGGCTGGCAATCAGCCCCAGCATTTT. Residues: CASRPDRAGNQPQHF.